This TCR beta chain is drawn from a study of graft-versus-host responses after intestinal transplantation. The assay was immunoSEQ multiplex PCR, and TCRdb's table has in-frame clones only and misses some. The profile shows some 97,000 clones, about 90% of them singletons. In the case of this clone: Its antigen is unknown.

V shed 1 base and J shed 0 bases, with 10 bases lying between them. This CDR3 spans 16 amino acids. Germline assignment: CDR1 SGHDN and CDR2 FVKESK. This TCR was recovered from a human donor who was the organ donor for an intestinal transplant. The rearrangement links TRBV14 to TRBJ1-3, with unresolved D. Specimen: unstimulated CD4+ T cells sorted from spleen or lymph node cells, collected before transplant. CDR3 DNA: TGTGCCAGCAGCCAAGGGCGGATATTCTCTGGAAACACCATATATTTT. Its protein is CASSQGRIFSGNTIYF.